The present entry profiles one T cell receptor beta chain with its context. One end of the junction fails to match germline, which may point to a read error. Authors' data handling: It was from reference gene primer amplification that nucleated cell counts were estimated. Sequenced by immunoSEQ multiplex PCR; TCRdb stores in-frame clones only, minus some. D and trimming were read from the DNA, whereas the V and J calls and clone size are those reported in that table. The table records tens of thousands of clones, around 75% of them present only once. The entry originates in a study of blood T cell repertoires in COVID-19. The receptor comes from a man aged 70-80 years with acute or convalescent COVID-19. Input material: peripheral blood.

The CDR3 nucleotides are TGTGCCAGCAGCGTAGAGCCCGCGACAGGGAGATTTCTAGTGCGGAACGCTGAAGCTTTCTTT. This encodes CASSVEPATGRFLVRNAEAFF. The chain links TRBV9 to TRBJ1-1; TRBD1 matches at 7 bases. The CDR3 is 21 amino acids. Germline CDR1 SGDLS, CDR2 YYNGEE.